Below, 9 T cell receptor beta chains from the same sample are listed, as sequenced in a study of control samples from healthy donors and cancer patients. Repertoires were generated with immunoSEQ multiplex PCR, while TCRdb's copy carries only in-frame clones and drops some. This sample yields about 89,000 clones, of which approximately 86% are seen a single time; approximately 21% belongs to the top ten. Sequences were obtained from blood. The origin of the receptors is a young man in good health.

The chain has TRBV19 and TRBJ2-2; D perhaps matches TRBD2 (5 bases). Germline CDR1 and CDR2: LNHDA and SQIVND (reference sequence). Trimming cost V 2 bases and J 5 bases, with 9 bases left between them. CDR3 size: 14 residues. CDR3 DNA sequence: TGTGCCAGTAGTATATCAAGGGAGACCGGGGAGCTGTTTTTT. It is translated as CASSISRETGELFF.

This clone was found a few times. The V gene is TRBV24-1, the J gene TRBJ2-5; 9 bases line up with TRBD2. With 8 bases clipped from V and 4 bases from J, the junction kept 4 bases outside the gene matches. The CDR3 sequence is 13 residues long. Germline CDR1 is KGHDR and CDR2 is SFDVKD. The CDR3 region is CATMGSGGETQYF. The CDR3 DNA follows: TGTGCCACCATGGGTAGCGGGGGAGAGACCCAGTACTTC.

This chain links TRBV5-6 with TRBJ2-1; the D gene could be TRBD1 or TRBD2 (5 bases each). Germline-derived CDR1 and CDR2 are SGHDT and YYEEEE. V gave up 1 base and J gave up 4 bases, with 9 bases separating them. CDR3 length: 14 amino acids. The CDR3 bases are TGTGCCAGCAGCTTGCCGGGACCTTACAATGAGCAGTTCTTC. Its translation is CASSLPGPYNEQFF.

J is TRBJ2-1 and V is TRBV3-1 (or the pseudogene TRBV3-2); D call uncertain. Trimming removed 0 bases at V and 4 bases at J, with 13 bases between. CDR1 is LGHDT, CDR2 YNNKEL, per germline (reference sequence). The CDR3 sequence is 16 residues long. CDR3 nucleotides: TGTGCCAGCAGCCAAGAAGATCTAGACCCGTACAATGAGCAGTTCTTC. This encodes CASSQEDLDPYNEQFF.

The CDR3, as DNA: TGTGCCAGCAGGATGACAGGGAGGGGCGAAAAACTGTTTTTT. Its protein is CASRMTGRGEKLFF. The chain combines TRBV6-5 with TRBJ1-4; TRBD1 matches at 7 bases. This CDR3 has 14 amino acids. CDR1 MNHEY and CDR2 SVGAGI come from the germline V gene. After removal of 6 bases from V and 8 bases from J, the junction contained 9 bases not matched to a gene.

The V and J genes are TRBV3-1 (or the pseudogene TRBV3-2) and TRBJ1-5, with D unclear. This CDR3 spans 15 amino acids. V lost 3 bases, J lost 2 bases, and 11 bases lay in between. CDR1 is LGHDT and CDR2 is YNNKEL in the germline V gene (reference sequence). CDR3 amino acids: CASSQTVSGNQPQHF. CDR3 coding DNA: TGTGCCAGCAGCCAGACGGTGTCGGGCAATCAGCCCCAGCATTTT.

The chain employs TRBV11-2 and TRBJ2-2, with D uncertain. Germline V gene data show CDR1 as SGHAT and CDR2 as FQNNGV. V was pared by 1 base and J by 5 bases, with 5 bases between. This CDR3 comprises 13 residues. This CDR3 is CASSLVGTGELFF. As DNA, the CDR3 is TGTGCCAGCAGCTTAGTAGGGACCGGGGAGCTGTTTTTT.

This clone appeared a single time. The V and J genes are TRBV25-1 and TRBJ1-1; maybe TRBD1 (5 bases). V gave up 4 bases and J gave up 3 bases, with 18 bases separating them. Per germline, CDR1 MGHDK and CDR2 SYGVNS. This CDR3 comprises 16 residues. The DNA for the CDR3 is TGTGCCAGCAGTGCCCGGTGGGGGGACGGACACACTGAAGCTTTCTTT. It specifies CASSARWGDGHTEAFF. Filled out from reference TRBV25-1 and TRBJ1-1, the complete variable domain reads EADIYQTPRYLVIGTGKKITLECSQTMGHDKMYWYQQDPGMELHLIHYSYGVNSTEKGDLSSESTVSRIRTEHFPLTLESARPSHTSQYLCASSARWGDGHTEAFFGQGTRLTVV.

This chain links TRBV9 with TRBJ1-2, with TRBD1 as a possible D gene (5 bases). This CDR3 is 13 amino acids long. Between the trimmed V and J ends, which lost 3 bases and 4 bases, there was a span of 10 bases. Germline lookup yields CDR1 SGDLS and CDR2 YYNGEE. CDR3 coding DNA: TGTGCCAGCAGCGCCTGGGACGGCTATGGCTACACCTTC. The encoded protein is CASSAWDGYGYTF.